The clone carrying this T cell receptor beta chain was seen more than once but under ten times. Antigen: not known. This entry is derived from a study of CD8+CD57+ T cells in acquired aplastic anemia. Across the whole study: Sorting CD4+ and CD8+ cells gave DNA averaging approximately 3 ug.

The patients chosen for sequencing had shown expansion of CD8+CD57+ cells (detected by flow cytometry). Patients, without exception, had severe acquired aplastic anemia. V dropped 4 bases and J dropped 4 bases, with 14 bases sitting between them. The CDR3 contains 14 residues. Germline loops: CDR1 LNHNV, CDR2 YYDKDF (reference sequence). Genomic DNA acted as the template from which TCR beta VDJ combination and CDR3 sequence profiling were carried out. TCRdb re-analysed the reads in MiXCR, keeping a single row per CDR3 protein. The table includes approximately 150,000 distinct CDR3 sequences, about 64% detected once. Findings and caveats of the study: Shared by patients and controls, approximately 28 CD8+ CDR3s were abundant in patients.

Sequencing was done on a sample of sorted CD4+, CD8+, or CD8+CD57+ T cells (not recorded which) from PBMCs. V usage is TRBV15 and J usage is TRBJ2-7, with D possibly TRBD1 on 6 matching bases. The TCR sequence derives from a human donor with aplastic anemia. The CDR3 DNA reads as TGTGCCACCAGCATCCCGGGACAAGGATACGAGCAGTACTTC. This sequence encodes CATSIPGQGYEQYF.